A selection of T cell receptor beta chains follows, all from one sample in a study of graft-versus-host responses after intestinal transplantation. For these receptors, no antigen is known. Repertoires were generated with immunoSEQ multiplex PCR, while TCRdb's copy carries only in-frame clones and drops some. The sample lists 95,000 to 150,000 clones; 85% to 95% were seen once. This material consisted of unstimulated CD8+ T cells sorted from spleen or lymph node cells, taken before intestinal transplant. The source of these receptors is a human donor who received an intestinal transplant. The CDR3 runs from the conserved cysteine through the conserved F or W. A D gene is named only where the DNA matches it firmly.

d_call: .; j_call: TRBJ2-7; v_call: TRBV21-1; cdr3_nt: TGTGCCAGCAGCGCGGGACTAGCGGACTACGAGCAGTACTTC; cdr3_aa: CASSAGLADYEQYF
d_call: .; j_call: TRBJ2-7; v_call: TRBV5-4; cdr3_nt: TGTGCCAGCAGCTTGCAGGGGAGCTCCTACGAGCAGTACTTC; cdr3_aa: CASSLQGSSYEQYF
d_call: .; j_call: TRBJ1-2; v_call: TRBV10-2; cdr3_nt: TGCGCCAGTAATGGGGGGGCCTATGGCTACACCTTC; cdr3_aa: CASNGGAYGYTF
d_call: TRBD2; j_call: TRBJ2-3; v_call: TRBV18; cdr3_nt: TGTGCCAGCTCACCGGGAGGGCCGGGAGATACGCAGTATTTT; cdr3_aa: CASSPGGPGDTQYF
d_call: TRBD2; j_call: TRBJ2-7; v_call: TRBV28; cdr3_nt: TGTGCCAGCAGTCCTACTAGCGGGAGCTACCCGGGCGAGCAGTACTTC; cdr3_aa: CASSPTSGSYPGEQYF
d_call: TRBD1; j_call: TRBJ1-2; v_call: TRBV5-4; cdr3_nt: TGTGCCAGCAGCTATAACGACAGGGGCTATGGCTACACCTTC; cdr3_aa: CASSYNDRGYGYTF
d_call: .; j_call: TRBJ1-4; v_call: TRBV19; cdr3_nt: TGTGCCAGTAGTATAGGCAGTAAATCAACTAATGAAAAACTGTTTTTT; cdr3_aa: CASSIGSKSTNEKLFF
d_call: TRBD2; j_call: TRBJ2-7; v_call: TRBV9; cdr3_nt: TGTGCCAGCAGCGTAGATGGGGGCTCTAGCGGGGCTGGTTACGAGCAGTACTTC; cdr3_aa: CASSVDGGSSGAGYEQYF
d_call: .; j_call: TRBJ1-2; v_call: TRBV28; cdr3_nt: TGTGCCAGCAGTCCGACACCCCAGGGGGGCTACACCTTC; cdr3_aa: CASSPTPQGGYTF
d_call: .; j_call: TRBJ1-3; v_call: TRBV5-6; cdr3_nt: TGTGCCAGCAGCTTGGTCCGGGTCCCTGGAAACACCATATATTTT; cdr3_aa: CASSLVRVPGNTIYF
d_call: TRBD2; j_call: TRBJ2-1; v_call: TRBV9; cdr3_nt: TGTGCCAGCAGCGGCGGGGGGGCCACCTCCTACAATGAGCAGTTCTTC; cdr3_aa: CASSGGGATSYNEQFF